This TCR beta chain stems from a study of T-cell reconstitution after alpha-beta-depleted transplantation in children. Construction of the TCRbeta library involved unique molecular identifiers. MiXCR, applied by TCRdb to the PCR reads, yields one record per CDR3 protein. The repertoire holds some 220,000 distinct CDR3 sequences, with roughly a tenth as singletons. V was trimmed by 3 bases and J by 0 bases, leaving 13 bases between them. From germline, CDR1 is SNHLY and CDR2 FYNNEI. The CDR3 spans 16 residues. Many counts were recorded for this clonotype. The clonotype was recovered from a human donor who donated a stem cell graft to a child with acute lymphoblastic leukemia. The chain joins TRBV2 to TRBJ2-3; D gene unclear. The source was PBMCs from the stem cell graft donor, collected from the stem cell graft. The DNA of the CDR3 is TGTGCCAGCAGTGAGAAGTCCCGGGCCAGCACAGATACGCAGTATTTT. It encodes CASSEKSRASTDTQYF.